This entry concerns a single TCR beta chain. Its antigen is undetermined. One end of the junction fails to match germline, which may point to a read error. The CDR3 loop spans 19 amino acids. Germline V CDR1 and CDR2: SEHNR, FQNEAQ (reference sequence). The sample comes from a study of tumor-infiltrating lymphocytes in primary liver carcinoma. General study points: It was in tumors, not blood, that the top-250-clone fraction was significantly higher (p = 0.039).

The template, roughly 550 ng total RNA, yielded TCR beta cDNA made with a constant-region primer. It was through three nested multiplex PCR rounds of slightly modified ARM-PCR that TCR beta libraries arose. The opening two PCR rounds, around 10 cycles each, paired TRBV1-TRBV30 forward primers with a C-beta reverse primer. TCRdb independently ran MiXCR on the multiplex PCR reads; one entry per CDR3 protein. The sample lists under 150,000 distinct CDR3 sequences, nearly 70% seen once, with 8.1% in the top ten. Starting material for RNA and DNA co-extraction consisted of about 17-34 mg of unsorted bulk tissue.

The TCR comes from an older woman with primary liver carcinoma and hepatitis B virus infection. The rearrangement links TRBV7-9 to TRBJ2-6, with 10 bases fitting TRBD2. Sequencing was done on a sample of tumor-adjacent normal liver tissue. The CDR3 protein is CAISSWTSGTLSGANVLTF. CDR3 coding DNA: TGTGCCATCAGCTCCTGGACTAGCGGTACCTTATCTGGGGCCAACGTCCTGACCTTC.